The T cell receptor (beta chain) described here comes from a study of PD-1 blockade in mismatch repair-deficient tumors. The CDR3 length is 15 residues. Germline-derived CDR1 and CDR2 are MNHEY and SMNVEV (reference sequence). J gave up 4 bases and V 3 bases, and 7 bases lay outside the gene matches. Produced via immunoSEQ multiplex PCR; TCRdb's table is partial and in-frame only. The sample has 130,000 or so clones, 85% to 90% seen once. The J gene is TRBJ2-5, the V gene TRBV27; 8 nucleotides agree with TRBD1. The material was peripheral blood, obtained 44 weeks after starting pembrolizumab. This TCR was sampled from an adult with mismatch repair-deficient cancer. The CDR3 loop is CASSFGDRPGETQYF. CDR3 sequence (DNA): TGTGCCAGCAGTTTTGGGGACAGGCCAGGAGAGACCCAGTACTTC.